This is a list of T cell receptor beta chains from one sample in a study of vaccination and CD4 T cells after COVID-19. These TCRs' antigens remain unknown. TCRdb processed the PCR reads anew with MiXCR; each CDR3 protein has one entry. Of 1,300 to 1,500 distinct CDR3 sequences in the sample, around 13% were seen once. The sample was CD4+ T cells from blood, cultured in vitro. The receptor source for this set is a human donor in good health. CDR3s include the opening cysteine and the closing phenylalanine or tryptophan. D genes are given only for firm matches. Clone size, where shown, is once, few, many, or a class for clones that have expanded.

CDR3 protein: CAISEVRDGAGELFF; CDR3 DNA: TGTGCCATCAGTGAAGTTCGTGATGGGGCCGGGGAGCTGTTTTTT; D gene: -; J gene: TRBJ2-2; V gene: TRBV10-3; clone size: few
CDR3 protein: CASSQRGLAGAVDEQFF; CDR3 DNA: TGTGCCAGCAGTCAAAGGGGACTAGCGGGAGCAGTGGATGAGCAGTTCTTC; D gene: TRBD2; J gene: TRBJ2-1; V gene: TRBV27; clone size: medium-sized
CDR3 protein: CASSQDLGTLSYEQYF; CDR3 DNA: TGTGCCAGCAGCCAAGATTTGGGGACTCTCTCCTACGAGCAGTACTTC; D gene: -; J gene: TRBJ2-7; V gene: TRBV4-2; clone size: few
CDR3 protein: CASSFGGSTDTQYF; CDR3 DNA: TGTGCCAGCAGCTTTGGCGGGAGCACAGATACGCAGTATTTT; D gene: -; J gene: TRBJ2-3; V gene: TRBV7-9; clone size: -
CDR3 protein: CSVEGTSGRAYEQYF; CDR3 DNA: TGCAGCGTTGAGGGGACTAGCGGGAGGGCCTACGAGCAGTACTTC; D gene: TRBD2; J gene: TRBJ2-7; V gene: TRBV29-1; clone size: -
CDR3 protein: CASSRDRRYGYTF; CDR3 DNA: TGTGCCAGCAGCCGGGACAGACGATATGGCTACACCTTC; D gene: TRBD1; J gene: TRBJ1-2; V gene: TRBV11-2; clone size: medium-sized
CDR3 protein: CASSLGQTMNTGELFF; CDR3 DNA: TGTGCCAGCAGCCTCGGACAGACAATGAACACCGGGGAGCTGTTTTTT; D gene: -; J gene: TRBJ2-2; V gene: TRBV7-7; clone size: medium-sized
CDR3 protein: CASSLNPDPNSPLHF; CDR3 DNA: TGTGCCAGCAGCTTAAACCCCGACCCAAATTCACCCCTCCACTTT; D gene: -; J gene: TRBJ1-6; V gene: TRBV7-3; clone size: few
CDR3 protein: CASRWADTQYF; CDR3 DNA: TGCGCCAGCAGATGGGCAGATACGCAGTATTTT; D gene: -; J gene: TRBJ2-3; V gene: TRBV10-2; clone size: -
CDR3 protein: CASSPWDRSQPQHF; CDR3 DNA: TGTGCCAGCAGCCCCTGGGACAGAAGTCAGCCCCAGCATTTT; D gene: TRBD1; J gene: TRBJ1-5; V gene: TRBV6-2/TRBV6-3; clone size: -
CDR3 protein: CASSPSRTVSSYNEQFF; CDR3 DNA: TGTGCCAGCAGCCCCTCCCGGACTGTGAGCTCCTACAATGAGCAGTTCTTC; D gene: -; J gene: TRBJ2-1; V gene: TRBV7-6; clone size: -
CDR3 protein: CAITPRLVAASTDTQYF; CDR3 DNA: TGTGCCATCACCCCCCGTTTGGTAGCGGCAAGCACAGATACGCAGTATTTT; D gene: -; J gene: TRBJ2-3; V gene: TRBV10-3; clone size: medium-sized
CDR3 protein: CASSPDRGPEKLFF; CDR3 DNA: TGTGCCAGCAGTCCGGACAGGGGGCCGGAAAAACTGTTTTTT; D gene: TRBD1; J gene: TRBJ1-4; V gene: TRBV6-1; clone size: -
CDR3 protein: CAISESTDTQYF; CDR3 DNA: TGTGCCATCAGTGAGTCAACAGATACGCAGTATTTT; D gene: -; J gene: TRBJ2-3; V gene: TRBV10-3; clone size: medium-sized
CDR3 protein: CASSPQTGTETQYF; CDR3 DNA: TGCGCCAGCAGCCCCCAGACAGGGACAGAGACCCAGTACTTC; D gene: TRBD1; J gene: TRBJ2-5; V gene: TRBV5-1; clone size: -
CDR3 protein: CSARRQGWSGETQYF; CDR3 DNA: TGCAGTGCTAGACGACAGGGGTGGTCCGGAGAGACCCAGTACTTC; D gene: TRBD1; J gene: TRBJ2-5; V gene: TRBV20-1; clone size: medium-sized
CDR3 protein: CASSQGPGQDRGGYTF; CDR3 DNA: TGCGCCAGCAGCCAGGGACCAGGACAGGATCGTGGCGGCTACACCTTC; D gene: TRBD1; J gene: TRBJ1-2; V gene: TRBV4-1; clone size: few
CDR3 protein: CSASGSMNTEAFF; CDR3 DNA: TGCAGTGCTAGTGGCAGTATGAACACTGAAGCTTTCTTT; D gene: -; J gene: TRBJ1-1; V gene: TRBV20-1; clone size: large
CDR3 protein: CASSMRTGVGVEPQHF; CDR3 DNA: TGTGCCAGCAGCATGAGGACAGGGGTTGGCGTAGAGCCCCAGCATTTT; D gene: -; J gene: TRBJ1-5; V gene: TRBV21-1; clone size: large
CDR3 protein: CASRSPDRDEQYF; CDR3 DNA: TGCGCCAGCAGATCCCCGGACAGGGACGAGCAGTACTTC; D gene: TRBD1; J gene: TRBJ2-7; V gene: TRBV4-1; clone size: -
CDR3 protein: CASSYRTSGGSYEQYF; CDR3 DNA: TGTGCCAGCAGTTACCGGACTAGCGGGGGCTCCTACGAGCAGTACTTC; D gene: TRBD2; J gene: TRBJ2-7; V gene: TRBV6-5; clone size: -
CDR3 protein: CASSLRGEETQYF; CDR3 DNA: TGCGCCAGCAGCTTACGGGGGGAAGAGACCCAGTACTTC; D gene: TRBD2; J gene: TRBJ2-5; V gene: TRBV5-1; clone size: -
CDR3 protein: CASSARGGTEAFF; CDR3 DNA: TGTGCCAGCAGCGCTAGAGGGGGCACTGAAGCTTTCTTT; D gene: -; J gene: TRBJ1-1; V gene: TRBV12-3/TRBV12-4; clone size: few
CDR3 protein: CASSFSTGRYTDTQYF; CDR3 DNA: TGTGCCAGCAGTTTTTCGACTGGACGCTACACAGATACGCAGTATTTT; D gene: -; J gene: TRBJ2-3; V gene: TRBV28; clone size: -
CDR3 protein: CASSRDGIYEQYF; CDR3 DNA: TGTGCCAGTAGCCGGGACGGTATCTACGAGCAGTACTTC; D gene: -; J gene: TRBJ2-7; V gene: TRBV19; clone size: -
CDR3 protein: CATSRAKVRSNQPQHF; CDR3 DNA: TGTGCCACCAGCAGAGCAAAGGTCAGAAGCAATCAGCCCCAGCATTTT; D gene: -; J gene: TRBJ1-5; V gene: TRBV15; clone size: large
CDR3 protein: CSAGSSTQETQYF; CDR3 DNA: TGCAGTGCTGGATCTTCTACCCAAGAGACCCAGTACTTC; D gene: -; J gene: TRBJ2-5; V gene: TRBV20-1; clone size: medium-sized
CDR3 protein: CATAPYDPYEQYF; CDR3 DNA: TGTGCCACCGCACCGTACGACCCCTACGAGCAGTACTTC; D gene: -; J gene: TRBJ2-7; V gene: TRBV15; clone size: -
CDR3 protein: CATSTGTGGNVAKNIQYF; CDR3 DNA: TGTGCCACCAGCACCGGGACAGGGGGCAATGTGGCCAAAAACATTCAGTACTTC; D gene: TRBD1; J gene: TRBJ2-4; V gene: TRBV15; clone size: medium-sized